This T cell receptor (beta chain) originates from a study of early T cells in non-severe SARS-CoV-2 infection. Study summary: Sequencing was performed on bulk RNA from unsorted whole blood, leaving chains unpaired.

From the 5' RACE reads, TCRdb called clonotypes with MiXCR, one entry per CDR3 protein. This table has under 70,000 distinct CDR3 sequences, over 9.5% appearing once. The CDR3 length is 14 residues. V was pared by 5 bases and J by 1 base, with 13 bases between. CDR1 and CDR2 (germline): DFQATT, SNEGSKA (reference sequence). At least ten counts were recorded for this clonotype. The specimen sequenced was whole blood. The V call is TRBV20-1, the J call TRBJ2-3; a possible D gene is TRBD2 (5 bases). The receptor comes from an adult who was a healthcare worker with PCR-confirmed SARS-CoV-2 infection or an uninfected control (not recorded which). CDR3 region: CSAEVGLGTDTQYF. The CDR3 bases are TGCAGTGCTGAGGTCGGACTTGGCACAGATACGCAGTATTTT.